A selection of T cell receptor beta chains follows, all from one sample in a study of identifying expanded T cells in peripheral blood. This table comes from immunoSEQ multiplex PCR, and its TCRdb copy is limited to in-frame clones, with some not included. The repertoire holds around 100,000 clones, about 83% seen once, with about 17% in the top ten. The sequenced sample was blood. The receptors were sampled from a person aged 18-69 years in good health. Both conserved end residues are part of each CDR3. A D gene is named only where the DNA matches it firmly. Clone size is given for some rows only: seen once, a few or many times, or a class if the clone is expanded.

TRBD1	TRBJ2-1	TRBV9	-	CASSVSTTGQKRNEQFF	TGTGCCAGCAGCGTAAGCACCACGGGACAGAAGAGGAATGAGCAGTTCTTC
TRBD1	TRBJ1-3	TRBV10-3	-	CAISEYRDRYRSGNTIYF	TGTGCCATCAGTGAGTACCGGGACAGGTACCGCTCTGGAAACACCATATATTTT
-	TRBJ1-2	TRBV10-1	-	CASSEDSNYGYTF	TGCGCCAGCAGTGAGGACAGTAACTATGGCTACACCTTC
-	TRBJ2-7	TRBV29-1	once	CSAYNTGKQYF	TGCAGCGCCTACAATACAGGGAAGCAGTACTTC
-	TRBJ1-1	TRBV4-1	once	CASSQDPLGRTEAFF	TGCGCCAGCAGCCAAGATCCGCTAGGGAGGACTGAAGCTTTCTTT
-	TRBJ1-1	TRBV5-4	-	CASSLDWNTEAFF	TGTGCCAGCAGCTTGGATTGGAACACTGAAGCTTTCTTT
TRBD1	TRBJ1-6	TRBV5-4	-	CASSWDSLNSPLHF	TGTGCCAGCAGTTGGGACAGTTTGAATTCACCCCTCCACTTT
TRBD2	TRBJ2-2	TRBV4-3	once	CASSRVYTSGGPGELFF	TGCGCCAGCAGCCGGGTGTACACTAGCGGGGGTCCCGGGGAGCTGTTTTTT
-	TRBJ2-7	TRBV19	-	CASSMGAREQYF	TGTGCCAGTAGTATGGGGGCGCGCGAGCAGTACTTC
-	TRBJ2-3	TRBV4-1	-	CASSQDRGAGDTQYF	TGCGCCAGCAGCCAAGATCGGGGGGCCGGGGATACGCAGTATTTT
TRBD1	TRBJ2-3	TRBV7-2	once	CASSRRGSSTDTQYF	TGTGCCAGCAGCCGCAGGGGGTCTAGCACAGATACGCAGTATTTT
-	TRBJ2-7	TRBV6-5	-	CASSYSRNGPYEQYF	TGTGCCAGCAGTTACTCGCGCAACGGACCCTACGAGCAGTACTTC
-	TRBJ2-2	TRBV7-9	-	CASSGGGGELFF	TGTGCCAGCAGCGGGGGAGGCGGGGAGCTGTTTTTT
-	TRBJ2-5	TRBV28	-	CASSWGETQYF	TGTGCCAGCAGTTGGGGTGAGACCCAGTACTTC
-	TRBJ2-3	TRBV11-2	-	CASTDSPTTDTQYF	TGTGCCAGCACGGATTCCCCCACCACAGATACGCAGTATTTT
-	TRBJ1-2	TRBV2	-	CASTGSPVYGYTF	TGTGCCAGCACAGGTTCACCGGTCTATGGCTACACCTTC
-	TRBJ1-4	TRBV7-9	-	CASTLTMGGVGTNEKLFF	TGTGCCAGCACACTAACCATGGGAGGGGTTGGTACTAATGAAAAACTGTTTTTT
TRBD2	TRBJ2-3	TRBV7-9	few	CASSLAMGLALTDTQYF	TGTGCCAGCAGCTTAGCGATGGGACTAGCGTTGACAGATACGCAGTATTTT
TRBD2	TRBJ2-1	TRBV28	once	CASSSGADNEQFF	TGTGCCAGCAGTAGCGGGGCCGACAATGAGCAGTTCTTC
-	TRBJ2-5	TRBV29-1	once	CSARPRTAQETQYF	TGCAGCGCAAGACCCAGGACGGCGCAAGAGACCCAGTACTTC
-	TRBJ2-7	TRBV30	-	CAWSIGVGAGEQYF	TGTGCCTGGAGTATCGGGGTTGGGGCGGGCGAGCAGTACTTC
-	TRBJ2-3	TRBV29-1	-	CSVADGTDTQYF	TGCAGCGTCGCCGACGGCACAGATACGCAGTATTTT
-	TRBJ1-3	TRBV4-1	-	CASSQGHPIPGNTIYF	TGCGCCAGCAGCCAAGGCCATCCGATACCTGGAAACACCATATATTTT
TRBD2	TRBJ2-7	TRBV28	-	CASSSGGSYEQYF	TGTGCCAGCAGTAGCGGGGGGTCCTACGAGCAGTACTTC
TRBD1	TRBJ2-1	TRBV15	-	CATSRGQGAGYNEQFF	TGTGCCACCAGCAGAGGGCAGGGGGCAGGGTACAATGAGCAGTTCTTC
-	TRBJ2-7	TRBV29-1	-	CSVAGEAYEQYF	TGCAGCGTTGCAGGGGAAGCCTACGAGCAGTACTTC
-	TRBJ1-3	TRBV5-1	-	CASSNPSGNTIYF	TGCGCCAGCAGCAACCCCTCCGGAAACACCATATATTTT
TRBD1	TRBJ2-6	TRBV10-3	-	CAILEDRGLSGANVLTF	TGTGCCATCCTGGAGGACAGGGGGCTCTCTGGGGCCAACGTCCTGACTTTC